This T cell receptor (beta chain) was captured by sequencing in a study of post-analysis software for immune sequencing data (dated by TCRdb to between 2014 and 2016). The study in broad terms: Recorded disease courses included relapsing-remitting, secondary progressive and progressive-relapsing multiple sclerosis, with some patients lacking subtype annotation. A subset of samples was prepared in parallel using single-end sample barcoding, then pooled and co-amplified after Illumina adapter ligation. Patient repertoires were compared against 11 to 12 previously published healthy control repertoires from donors aged roughly 6 to 26 years. Overall results and qualifications from the work: The control group was slightly older than the multiple sclerosis patient group. Direct clustering with F measure revealed strong co-clustering of samples prepared in the same batch, which led to a batch-effect correction. Significantly higher frequencies in patients than in controls were found for about five TRBV segments, including TRBV5-6, TRBV5-1 and TRBV20-1. Multiple sclerosis patients had significantly lower normalized Chao1 diversity than controls, a result that suggests substantial peripheral T-cell clonal expansion.

Library prep was done by PCR. The sequencer listed for this sample is Illumina HiSeq 2500. To reduce PCR and sequencing biases, unique molecular identifiers were incorporated into the TCR beta cDNA libraries. Per 1 to 10 million input T cells, 500,000 or so cDNA molecules were obtained, such that each molecule approximated one T cell. The patient libraries were prepared and sequenced using the same protocol as the earlier healthy control dataset. Within a given batch, samples were prepared together, multiplexed and sequenced on the same HiSeq lane. Under the source paper's analysis protocol: MIGEC handled the raw barcoded reads, throwing out single-read molecular identifier groups before consensus assembly and CDR3 extraction. VDJtools was used for post-analysis of the clonotype tables, and diversity was normalized by down-sampling every dataset to the size of the smallest sample. To correct batch-related cross-sample contamination, repertoire overlap clustering matched CDR3 amino acid sequences but not nucleotide sequences. Using fastp trimming at Q25 and MiXCR clonotype assembly, TCRdb reanalyzed the public sequencing data and kept in-frame beta chains. A single entry per CDR3 protein holds the most common genes and DNA from its merged rows. TCRdb, rather than the study authors, made the V and J calls. The sample table shows roughly 800,000 distinct CDR3 sequences, and about 57% are seen once. The ten largest clones take up approximately 4.4% of the sample.

TCR beta repertoires were profiled from peripheral blood of approximately 13 young patients with multiple sclerosis to demonstrate the VDJtools post-analysis software. The multiple sclerosis patients were children and adolescents between roughly 6 and 17 years of age. The CDR3 holds 14 amino acids from the cysteine to the phenylalanine. The only DNA kept is the CDR3, 42 bases in frame from the first base. Looking up the germline V gene yields CDR1 LGHNT and CDR2 FRNRAP. This clonotype was detected only a few times. What antigen it recognizes has not been identified. At one end the junction does not follow the germline gene, possibly because of a read error.

The clonotype originates from a girl aged 10 to 17 with multiple sclerosis. The rearranged segments are TRBV12-5 and TRBJ1-2; a weak D assignment points to TRBD1 (6 bases agree). The sample comprised blood. CDR3 reads: CASGGTTPNYGCTF. At the DNA level, the sequence is TGTGCTAGTGGTGGGACAACTCCTAACTATGGCTGCACCTTC. This CDR3, with the reference TRBV12-5 and TRBJ1-2 proteins standing in past its ends, gives the full variable domain DARVTQTPRHKVTEMGQEVTMRCQPILGHNTVFWYRQTMMQGLELLAYFRNRAPLDDSGMPKDRFSAEMPDATLATLKIQPSEPRDSAVYFCASGGTTPNYGCTFGSGTRLTVV.